This T cell receptor beta chain derives from a study of T cell responses to AZD1222 COVID-19 vaccine. General study findings and limits: A mostly white British donor set with more females was recruited, and clonal diversity was possibly underestimated. Samples come after the peak T cell response, not at day 14. The study found Spike-specific TCR breadth and depth rose after two AZD1222 doses.

Comment on this clone: Its antigen is not identified.

CDR3 size: 16 residues. V lost 4 bases and J lost 3; bases outside the gene matches: 12. CDR1 and CDR2 from the germline V gene are SGHTS and YDEGEE. The protocol was immunoSEQ multiplex PCR, while the TCRdb copy is restricted to in-frame clones and leaves out a portion. The sample has about 140,000 clones; more than 80% are singletons. This rearrangement joins TRBV5-8 to TRBJ1-2, with 7 bases lining up with TRBD1. The material was peripheral blood, obtained on day 0 of AZD1222 vaccination. The sequence was collected from an adult in good health. CDR3 in DNA: TGTGCCAGCAGCACCCGCGACAGGGACCATTACTATGGCTACACCTTC. Translating it yields CASSTRDRDHYYGYTF.